A selection of T cell receptor beta chains follows, all from one sample in a study of HIV-infected patients and healthy controls. From the 5' RACE reads, TCRdb called clonotypes with MiXCR, one entry per CDR3 protein. The table records approximately 7,000 distinct CDR3 sequences, 9% to 9.5% of them present only once. The specimen was blood, collected before antiretroviral therapy. These receptors were taken from an adult with HIV infection. Each CDR3 is given with its conserved first and last residue. The D gene is left open where the match is weak. Rows may omit the clone size; those that give it use once, few, many or a size class.

j_call v_call d_call clone_size cdr3_aa cdr3_nt
TRBJ2-3 TRBV7-2 . many CASSLGPTEPQYF TGTGCCAGCAGCTTAGGGCCGACAGAACCGCAGTATTTT
TRBJ2-7 TRBV6-5 TRBD1 many CASSYSTGTGVYEQYF TGTGCCAGCAGTTACTCGACCGGGACAGGGGTCTACGAGCAGTACTTC
TRBJ2-7 TRBV5-4 . many CASSLRGSYEQYF TGTGCCAGCAGCTTGAGGGGCTCCTACGAGCAGTACTTC
TRBJ2-5 TRBV29-1 TRBD2 many CSVAVLAGVVETQYF TGCAGCGTTGCGGTTTTAGCGGGAGTTGTAGAGACCCAGTACTTC
TRBJ2-1 TRBV4-1 . large CASSQDPADNNEQFF TGCGCCAGCAGCCAAGATCCGGCGGACAACAATGAGCAGTTCTTC
TRBJ2-7 TRBV6-5 TRBD2 few CASSYSGTRHYEQYF TGTGCCAGCAGTTACTCCGGGACTAGACACTACGAGCAGTACTTC
TRBJ2-3 TRBV19 TRBD2 once CASAAGGYPGDTQYF TGTGCCAGTGCCGCGGGGGGGTATCCCGGAGATACGCAGTATTTT
TRBJ2-2 TRBV12-3/TRBV12-4 . medium-sized CASSPGTANTGELFF TGTGCCAGCAGTCCCGGGACCGCGAACACCGGGGAGCTGTTTTTT
TRBJ1-5 TRBV5-6 TRBD1 . CASSRDREEQPQHF TGTGCCAGCAGCCGGGACAGGGAAGAGCAGCCCCAGCATTTT
TRBJ2-7 TRBV4-1 TRBD2 many CASGTIAGGEQYF TGCGCCAGCGGAACGATAGCGGGTGGCGAGCAGTACTTC
TRBJ1-5 TRBV12-3/TRBV12-4 TRBD1 many CASSLGTGTNQPQHF TGTGCCAGCAGTTTGGGGACAGGGACCAATCAGCCCCAGCATTTT
TRBJ2-7 TRBV30 . medium-sized CAWSEGPSLGYEQYF TGTGCCTGGAGTGAAGGCCCGAGCCTGGGGTACGAGCAGTACTTC
TRBJ2-7 TRBV7-9 TRBD1 medium-sized CASSPRGTGSYEQYF TGTGCCAGCAGCCCTAGGGGGACAGGGTCGTACGAGCAGTACTTC
TRBJ2-2 TRBV5-1 . many CASSRVTTNTGELFF TGCGCCAGCAGTCGAGTGACTACGAACACCGGGGAGCTGTTTTTT
TRBJ2-7 TRBV10-3 . many CAISANRTYEQYF TGTGCCATCAGTGCCAACAGGACCTACGAGCAGTACTTC
TRBJ2-1 TRBV4-1 . medium-sized CASSQVYNEQFF TGCGCCAGCAGCCAAGTTTACAATGAGCAGTTCTTC
TRBJ1-5 TRBV6-5 . many CASSYSLGGEPQHF TGTGCCAGCAGTTACTCGCTTGGGGGGGAGCCCCAGCATTTT
TRBJ2-7 TRBV20-1 TRBD2 many CSAKGVAGTYEQYF TGCAGTGCTAAAGGGGTAGCGGGCACCTACGAGCAGTACTTC
TRBJ2-7 TRBV20-1 TRBD1 many CSARPSPGTGSSYEQYF TGCAGTGCTAGGCCATCCCCCGGGACAGGGAGTTCCTACGAGCAGTACTTC
TRBJ1-4 TRBV9 . . CASSESGSGLGEKLFF TGTGCCAGCAGCGAATCCGGGTCCGGGCTTGGAGAAAAACTGTTTTTT
TRBJ2-2 TRBV29-1 . many CSVEAGSVGELFF TGCAGCGTTGAGGCGGGATCAGTCGGGGAGCTGTTTTTT
TRBJ2-2 TRBV24-1 TRBD1 many CATSDLGQGDTGELFF TGTGCCACCAGTGATTTGGGACAGGGGGACACCGGGGAGCTGTTTTTT
TRBJ1-5 TRBV12-3/TRBV12-4 TRBD1 many CASSSLTGFNQPQHF TGTGCCAGCAGTTCCCTGACAGGGTTCAATCAGCCCCAGCATTTT